One sample yielded the 23 T cell receptor beta chains listed below, sequenced in a study of blood T cells in healthy people across ages. Combining a sample-barcoded 5' primer with a J-beta primer mix, a second PCR ran for 7 to 11 cycles. TCRdb recomputed calls from the 5' RACE reads with MiXCR, one row per CDR3 protein. Found here are some 1.8 million distinct CDR3 sequences, about 39% of them singletons; the top ten hold around 23%. Source material: blood. The receptors stem from a human donor in good health.

The table lists this clonotype with a few counts. This chain joins TRBV20-1 and TRBJ2-5, with 12 bases matching TRBD2. This CDR3 contains 15 residues. The V gene end was trimmed by 2 bases and the J gene end by 3 bases; junction bases not matched to a gene: 4. CDR1 and CDR2 from the germline V gene are DFQATT and SNEGSKA (reference sequence). CDR3 loop: CSARLAGGFKETQYF. CDR3 coding DNA: TGCAGTGCTAGACTAGCGGGGGGGTTTAAAGAGACCCAGTACTTC.

The chain employs TRBV4-3 and TRBJ2-7; D might be TRBD1 or TRBD2, each matching 5 bases. Trimming shortened V by 0 bases and J by 2 bases, and 14 bases separated the two germline ends. This CDR3 has 16 residues. Germline V gene sequence: CDR1 LGHNA, CDR2 YSLEER. The CDR3 region has the DNA TGCGCCAGCAGCCAAGATTTCGGGACGGAGACCTACGAGCAGTACTTC. As protein: CASSQDFGTETYEQYF.

The sample holds a few counts of this clonotype. V usage is TRBV7-9 and J usage is TRBJ1-2, with D hard to call. CDR3 length: 14 residues. The V end was cut by 4 bases, the J end by 4 bases, with 13 bases between. In germline, CDR1 is SEHNR, CDR2 FQNEAQ (reference sequence). The CDR3 nucleotides are TGTGCCAGCAGCTCTGACCTTTTAATCTATGGCTACACCTTC. Protein: CASSSDLLIYGYTF.

This chain joins TRBV2 and TRBJ2-5; TRBD2 agrees at 7 bases. The germline V gene has CDR1 SNHLY and CDR2 FYNNEI. With 8 bases clipped from V and 11 bases from J, the junction kept 11 bases outside the gene matches. The CDR3 extends over 12 amino acids. The CDR3: CASGGGFSEQYF. The CDR3 DNA follows: TGTGCCAGCGGGGGAGGGTTTAGTGAGCAGTACTTC. Looking up the rest from reference TRBV2 and TRBJ2-5 gives the full variable domain: EPEVTQTPSHQVTQMGQEVILRCVPISNHLYFYWYRQILGQKVEFLVSFYNNEISEKSEIFDDQFSVERPDGSNFTLKIRSTKLEDSAMYFCASGGGFSEQYFGPGTRLLVL.

V usage is TRBV6-5 and J usage is TRBJ1-4; no clear D gene. V was cut by 2 bases and J by 14 bases, with 15 bases left in between. The CDR3 contains 13 residues. Germline V lookup: CDR1 MNHEY, CDR2 SVGAGI. CDR3 in DNA: TGTGCCAGCAGTTACGGGAAGGGTAGGTCCCTGTTTTTT. Translation gives CASSYGKGRSLFF.

The J gene is TRBJ2-1, the V gene TRBV29-1; D might be TRBD2 (6 bases). The CDR3 is 15 amino acids. V was pared by 6 bases and J by 3 bases, with 18 bases between. CDR1 and CDR2 from the germline V gene are SQVTM and ANQGSEA. This chain's CDR3 is CSVVTGTSYYNEQFF. The CDR3, as DNA: TGCAGCGTCGTTACCGGGACTTCATACTACAATGAGCAGTTCTTC.

The chain recombines TRBV14 with TRBJ2-7, with D unresolved. Germline CDR1 SGHDN, CDR2 FVKESK. V shed 1 base and J shed 3 bases, with 13 bases lying between them. CDR3 length equals 15 residues. CDR3 DNA: TGTGCCAGCAGCCAAGCAGGCAGGTGGGGCTACGAGCAGTACTTC. Translating it yields CASSQAGRWGYEQYF. The full variable domain, with the rest looked up from reference TRBV14 and TRBJ2-7, is EAGVTQFPSHSVIEKGQTVTLRCDPISGHDNLYWYRRVMGKEIKFLLHFVKESKQDESGMPNNRFLAERTGGTYSTLKVQPAELEDSGVYFCASSQAGRWGYEQYFGPGTRLTVT.

The rearrangement uses TRBV12-3 or TRBV12-4 and TRBJ1-1; D unresolved. The CDR3 is 12 residues long. Trimming removed 7 bases at V and 11 bases at J, with 17 bases between. The CDR3 nucleotides read TGTGCCAGCACCCGGGTCCCGGCGCTCGCTTTCTTT. It translates to CASTRVPALAFF.

In regard to this clonotype: The junction departs from the called germline gene at one end, perhaps through a read error. The chain couples TRBV12-3 or TRBV12-4 to TRBJ2-6, with D possibly being TRBD1 (6 bases). There are 13 residues in the CDR3. CDR3 bases: TGTGCCAGCAGGTCATTGGGGGCCAACGTCCGGACTTTC. Translated: CASRSLGANVRTF.

This rearrangement joins TRBV7-9 to TRBJ2-1; the D is unclear. Trimming removed 7 bases at V and 8 bases at J, with 12 bases between. The CDR3 length is 12 residues. CDR1 and CDR2 (germline): SEHNR, FQNEAQ (reference sequence). CDR3 loop: CASNPQWDEQFF. Written as DNA, the CDR3 is TGTGCCAGCAACCCACAGTGGGATGAGCAGTTCTTC.

There are many counts of this clonotype. The chain employs TRBV7-2 and TRBJ2-7; D is undetermined. CDR1 SGHTA and CDR2 FQGNSA come from the germline V gene. The V gene lost 3 bases and the J gene lost 3 bases, with 15 bases spanning the gap. The CDR3 totals 15 residues. The CDR3 coding sequence is TGTGCCAGCAGCTTTGGGGATCCGAGCTACTACGAGCAGTACTTC. This gives the protein CASSFGDPSYYEQYF.

The gene calls are TRBV9 and TRBJ2-1, with 8 bases aligning to TRBD1. V dropped 4 bases and J dropped 8; count of bases not matched to a gene: 8. The CDR3 spans 14 residues. The germline V gene encodes CDR1 SGDLS and CDR2 YYNGEE. CDR3 sequence (DNA): TGTGCCAGCAGCTCCGGGACAGGAGTCTATGAGCAGTTCTTC. Amino acid sequence: CASSSGTGVYEQFF.

V usage is TRBV15 and J usage is TRBJ1-1; no clear D. The germline gives CDR1 LNHNV, CDR2 YYDKDF (reference sequence). Trimming left V 0 bases short and J 4 bases short, with 12 bases between. The CDR3 is 15 residues long. CDR3 sequence (DNA): TGTGCCACCAGCAGAGATCCCAGTAGTCTCACTGAAGCTTTCTTT. Translation: CATSRDPSSLTEAFF.

For this clonotype: A junction end diverges from the germline sequence, so it may reflect a read error. This rearrangement joins TRBV20-1 to TRBJ1-5, with D possibly TRBD1 on 5 matching bases. There are 14 residues in the CDR3. From germline, CDR1 is DFQATT and CDR2 SNEGSKA (reference sequence). The CDR3 DNA reads as TGCAGTGCTAGAAAAGGGGTGGGCAATCAGCCCCAGAATTTT. Residues: CSARKGVGNQPQNF.

The rearrangement uses TRBV20-1 and TRBJ2-3; D is ambiguous. Germline V CDR1 and CDR2: DFQATT, SNEGSKA (reference sequence). This CDR3 spans 15 amino acids. Trimming left V 3 bases short and J 1 base short, with 14 bases between. The CDR3 sequence is CSASSQMLGTDTQYF. The CDR3, as DNA: TGCAGTGCTAGTTCCCAAATGTTGGGCACAGATACGCAGTATTTT.

There are a few counts of this clonotype. The chain carries TRBV5-5 and TRBJ2-3, with 7 bases that match TRBD1. The germline V gene encodes CDR1 SGHKS and CDR2 YYEKEE (reference sequence). The V gene end was trimmed by 0 bases and the J gene end by 4 bases; junction bases not matched to a gene: 5. The CDR3 extends over 15 amino acids. The CDR3 sequence is CASSLGDRDPDTQYF. The CDR3 bases are TGTGCCAGCAGCTTGGGAGACAGGGATCCAGATACGCAGTATTTT.

J is TRBJ2-3 and V is TRBV5-1; 9 bases align to TRBD2. The CDR3 extends over 16 amino acids. Germline V gives CDR1 SGHRS, CDR2 YFSETQ. The J segment lost 4 bases and the V segment lost 3 bases, leaving 9 bases of the junction unmatched. CDR3 region: CASSSLASGEADTQYF. Written as DNA, the CDR3 is TGCGCCAGCAGCTCCCTCGCTAGCGGGGAGGCAGATACGCAGTATTTT.

The chain employs TRBV4-2 and TRBJ1-2, with 8 positions matching TRBD1. CDR1 and CDR2 from the germline V gene are LGHNA and YNFKEQ. The CDR3 is made up of 16 amino acids. The junction had 14 bases not matched to a gene; V was cut back by 1 base and J by 10 bases. CDR3: CASSQVLAPGGKPYTF. As DNA, the CDR3 is TGTGCCAGCAGCCAAGTACTCGCGCCAGGGGGCAAGCCCTACACCTTC.

This clonotype occurred a few times. V and J are TRBV29-1 and TRBJ2-3; 10 bases match TRBD2. The CDR3 extends over 17 amino acids. Germline lookup yields CDR1 SQVTM and CDR2 ANQGSEA. With V trimmed by 0 bases and J by 2 bases, 8 bases remained unmatched. CDR3 sequence (DNA): TGCAGCGTTGAAGACCCCCTACTAGCGGGGAACACAGATACGCAGTATTTT. Its protein product is CSVEDPLLAGNTDTQYF.

The J gene is TRBJ2-3, the V gene TRBV12-3 or TRBV12-4; TRBD1 aligns across 8 bases. The CDR3 is 16 amino acids. V shed 6 bases and J 3 bases; nucleotides not matched to a gene: 11. The CDR3 protein is CASSPGTGARTDTQYF. The CDR3 DNA reads TGTGCCAGCAGCCCCGGGACAGGAGCGAGAACAGATACGCAGTATTTT.

This clonotype came up a few times. This sequence joins TRBV5-1 and TRBJ2-6; the D is unclear. V was shortened by 0 bases and J by 0 bases, with 13 bases between the two germline ends. Germline V CDR1 and CDR2: SGHRS, YFSETQ. The CDR3 length is 18 residues. The CDR3 sequence: CASSLVLAGHSGANVLTF. The CDR3 coding sequence is TGCGCCAGCAGCTTGGTTTTGGCCGGCCACTCTGGGGCCAACGTCCTGACTTTC.

The chain couples TRBV3-1 to TRBJ1-5; perhaps TRBD1 as D (6 bases). The CDR3 has 14 amino acids. V was cut by 2 bases and J by 3 bases, with 8 bases left in between. Germline values: CDR1 LGHDT, CDR2 YNNKEL (reference sequence). CDR3 loop: CASSQSGANQPQHF. Written as DNA, the CDR3 is TGTGCCAGCAGCCAATCAGGGGCCAATCAGCCCCAGCATTTT.

The chain is built from TRBV7-9 and TRBJ2-1, with 11 bases lining up with TRBD2. The CDR3 is 18 residues long. Germline V lookup: CDR1 SEHNR, CDR2 FQNEAQ (reference sequence). The ends lost 5 bases at V and 5 bases at J; junction bases unmatched: 14. In DNA form, the CDR3 reads TGTGCCAGCAGCCTCCGTACTAGCGGGGGACTCTCGAACAATGAGCAGTTCTTC. Encoded protein: CASSLRTSGGLSNNEQFF.